This TCR beta chain was observed in a study of T cell changes during pregnancy in multiple sclerosis. V trimming: 6 bases; J trimming: 6 bases; junction bases outside the gene matches: 10. The CDR3 extends over 15 amino acids. The germline CDR1 and CDR2 sequences are MNHEY and SVGAGI. Sequencing was performed with immunoSEQ multiplex PCR; in TCRdb, only in-frame clones are kept and a portion is missing. In the table there are about 38,000 clones, 88% of which are singletons. The sample in question was CD8+ T cells from peripheral blood mononuclear cells, obtained in the third trimester of pregnancy. The chain couples TRBV6-5 to TRBJ2-3, with 9 bases matching TRBD2. The receptor was isolated from a female donor with multiple sclerosis, enrolled in a pregnancy study. The CDR3 nucleotides are TGTGCCAGCAGAGGGACTAGCCGGGGGACGGATACGCAGTATTTT. It encodes CASRGTSRGTDTQYF.